This T cell receptor beta chain came from a study of blood T cells in healthy people across ages (dated by TCRdb to between 2014 and 2016). Regarding the research as a whole: Template switching captured roughly one uniquely barcoded TCR beta cDNA molecule per two T cells in model experiments. To track age-related changes in TCR beta repertoire diversity, the study relied on deep sequencing normalized with unique cDNA molecular identifiers. Four age groups were formed from the donors: young (average 16 years), middle-aged (just under 40), aged (about 62) and long-lived (about 80). Two additional independent replicas of 1 million unique cDNA reads from the same blood draw were analyzed for two donors (one aged 18 to 30 and one aged 80 or older). What the authors observed across the whole study: Bulk unsorted PBMC profiling prevented conclusive comparison of naive and antigen-experienced compartments. Compared with the aged group, the long-lived group had more naive CD4+ T cells, fewer expanded clones and increased TCR diversity, suggesting age selection. Estimates of total diversity from one million sequenced T cells were regarded as lower bounds and underestimates. Because donor CMV infection status was unknown, age-related changes in expanded clonotypes were potentially confounded. A strong correlation was found between observed TCR beta diversity and the percentage of naive T cells measured by flow cytometry. As age increased, observed TCR beta diversity per million T cells dropped in a roughly linear way, and a significant reduction was already evident by age around 41.

The CDR3 has 14 amino acids, counting the end cysteine and phenylalanine. The kept DNA is CDR3 alone, 42 bases in frame from the first base. The germline V gene yields SGDLS for CDR1 and YYNGEE for CDR2. The germline V end is reduced by 3 bases and the J end by 5 bases; junction bases left unmatched: 5. This clonotype was counted between two and nine times. Its specific antigen is unknown. Base qualities are not at hand, and no much larger clone is one base apart. The library was obtained by 5' RACE. The sequencer was an Illumina HiSeq 2500. The second PCR ran for about 7 to 11 cycles and used a J-beta primer mix along with a sample-barcoded 5' primer. Each TCR beta cDNA molecule received a unique molecular identifier from a template-switch 5' adaptor carrying 12 random nucleotides. Each sample yielded at least 3 million CDR3-containing paired-end reads. The Mint cDNA synthesis kit, primed by a TRBC-specific oligonucleotide, was used to synthesize first-strand cDNA from all RNA. After uracil-DNA glycosylase treatment, a first 18-cycle PCR used universal primers M1SS and BC2_uni_R on all cDNA. Regarding the original processing steps: Each sample was normalized by randomly selecting 1 million high-quality reads, each carrying a distinct molecular identifier. Instead of being binned into consensus sequences, reads with shared molecular identifiers were discarded. MiTCR, with a Q25 quality threshold and the strictest error-elimination algorithm, was used for CDR3 identification, clonotype clustering and error correction. A nonparametric unseen species model with Euler transformation was used to estimate lower-bound total TCR beta diversity. TCRdb itself trimmed the public reads at Q25 with fastp, ran MiXCR and retained productive beta chains. Each entry merges the rows of one CDR3 protein and shows their most common DNA and genes. None of the V and J calls come from the authors' own analysis; TCRdb made them. Present in this sample are hundreds of thousands of distinct CDR3 sequences, roughly a quarter of which were seen just once. The top ten constitute approximately 3.5% of the sample.

Donors were 30 to 45 systemically healthy Caucasian individuals from Russia aged roughly 6 to 100 years. Each donor gave 9.5 to 10 milliliters of peripheral blood, drawn into EDTA-treated Vacutainer tubes. PBMCs were isolated by Ficoll-Paque density-gradient centrifugation, with at least 7 million obtained per sample. Trizol reagent was used to extract total RNA from PBMCs, with at least 6 micrograms per sample. Naive CD45RAhigh/CD27high T cell percentages were measured by flow cytometry on a PBMC aliquot from every donor. The sample also formed part of further work on T cells of mothers and their children. The second source states: Nine systemically healthy Caucasian individuals, comprising three mothers and their six children, were included as donors. cDNA synthesis consumed the entire amount of extracted RNA, loaded at approximately 1.4 ug RNA in each 15 ul reaction. In the second PCR, the M1S primer introduced both the sample barcodes and 2-4 random nucleotides. Over 10 million TCR beta CDR3 reads came from each mother, compared with millions of reads from each child. TCR recombination output is similarly shaped by thymic selection in related and unrelated pairs, with a minor effect exerted by inherited differences. Normalized repertoire overlap in related mother-child pairs was always slightly higher than in unrelated mother-child pairs, but the difference was never significant. With a sensitivity of approximately 96 clones per million clonotypes, no persistent microchimeric T cell clones were detected. To look for features that set related mother-child pairs apart from unrelated individuals, the researchers ran deep NGS to compare the TCR beta repertoires of mothers and children. On average, the children were around 11 +/- 4 years old, while the mothers were about 40 +/- 4 years old. After adapter ligation with NEBNext reagents, the libraries were sequenced on Illumina HiSeq 2000 with 100+100 nt paired-end reads. To prevent cross-contamination, the mother and child libraries were prepared a month apart and were sequenced in separate runs. For each donor, between about 450,000 and 2,300,000 distinct TCR beta clonotypes were identified. Naive TCR beta clonotypes were estimated from low-frequency clonotypes matched to each donor's FACS-determined naive share, without sorting.

Sequencing was done on a sample of blood. The receptor comes from a boy aged 2 to 10 in good health. This sequence uses TRBV9 and TRBJ2-3; TRBD2 aligns with 8 central bases. At the DNA level, the sequence is TGTGCCAGCAGCGCGGGACTAGAAGTAGATACGCAGTATTTT. Translation gives CASSAGLEVDTQYF.